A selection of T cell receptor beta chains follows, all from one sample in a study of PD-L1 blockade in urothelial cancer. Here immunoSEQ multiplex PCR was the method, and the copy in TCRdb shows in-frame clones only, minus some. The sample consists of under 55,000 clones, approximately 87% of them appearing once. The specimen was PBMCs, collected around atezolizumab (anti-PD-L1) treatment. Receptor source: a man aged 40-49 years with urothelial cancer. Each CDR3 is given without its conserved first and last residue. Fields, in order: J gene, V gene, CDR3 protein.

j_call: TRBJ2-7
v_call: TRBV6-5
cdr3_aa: ASKADYAQAYEQY

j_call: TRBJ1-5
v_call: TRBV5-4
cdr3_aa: ASSLDRSNQPQH

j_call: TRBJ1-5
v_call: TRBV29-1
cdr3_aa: SVKGTGSNQPQH

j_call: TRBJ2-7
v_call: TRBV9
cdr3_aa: ASSTGSRRSEQY

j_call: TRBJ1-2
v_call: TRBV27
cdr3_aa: ASSFAGEYGYT

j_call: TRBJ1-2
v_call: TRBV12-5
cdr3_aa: ASGWGTGGAYYGYT

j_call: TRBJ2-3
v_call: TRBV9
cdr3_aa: ASSSRGLAGADTQY

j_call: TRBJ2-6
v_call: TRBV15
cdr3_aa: ATSWGDSGANVLT

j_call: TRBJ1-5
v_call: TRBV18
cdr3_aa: ASSEQGKGNQPQH

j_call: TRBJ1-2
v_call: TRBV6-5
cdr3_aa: ASSGQSGGRYT

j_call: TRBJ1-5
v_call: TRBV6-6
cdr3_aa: ASNNVGTENQPQH

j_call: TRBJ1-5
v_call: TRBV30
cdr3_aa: AWSGRGLNQPQH

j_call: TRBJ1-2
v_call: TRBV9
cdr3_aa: ASSVGGTGGRGYT

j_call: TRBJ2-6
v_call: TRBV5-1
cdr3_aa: ASSRTSGLSGANVLT

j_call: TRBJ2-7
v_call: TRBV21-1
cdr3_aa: ASIPDSIPYEQY

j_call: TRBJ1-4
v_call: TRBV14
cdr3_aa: ASSQTPIYRTRELF

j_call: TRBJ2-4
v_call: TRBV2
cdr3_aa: ASSLENIQY

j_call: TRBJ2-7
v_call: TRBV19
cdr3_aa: ASSIRQGSYEQY

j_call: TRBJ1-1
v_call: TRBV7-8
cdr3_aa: ASSTGNTEAF

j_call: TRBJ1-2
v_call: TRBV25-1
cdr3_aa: ASSEYELFYGYT

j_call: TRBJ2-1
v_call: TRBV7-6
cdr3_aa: ASTRTSGINEQF

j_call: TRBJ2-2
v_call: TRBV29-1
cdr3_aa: SVRGAGGELF

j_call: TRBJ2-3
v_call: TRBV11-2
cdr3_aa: ASSLGGRVPDTQY

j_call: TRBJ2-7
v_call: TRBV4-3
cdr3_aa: ASSQATGTFSYEQY

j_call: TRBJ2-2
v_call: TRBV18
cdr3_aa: ASSPRGSGELF

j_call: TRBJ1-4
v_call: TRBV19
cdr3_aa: ASSFTGDEKLF

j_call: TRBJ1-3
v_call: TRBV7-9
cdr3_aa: ASSLGDRVTNTIY

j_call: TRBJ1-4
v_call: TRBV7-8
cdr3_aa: ASSVNRGPNEKLF

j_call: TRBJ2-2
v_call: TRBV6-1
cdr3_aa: ASSERETGELF

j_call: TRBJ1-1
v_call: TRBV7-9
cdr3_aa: ASSLDYTEAF

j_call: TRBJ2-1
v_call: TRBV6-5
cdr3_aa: ASVGTDNEQF

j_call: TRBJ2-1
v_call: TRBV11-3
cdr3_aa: ASSSRKREGRDEQF

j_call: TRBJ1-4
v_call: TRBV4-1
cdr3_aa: ASSQERGGREKIPTNEKLF

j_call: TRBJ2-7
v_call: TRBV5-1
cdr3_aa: ASSFGGPQSEQY

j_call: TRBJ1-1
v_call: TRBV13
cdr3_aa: ASSLNQAGAF

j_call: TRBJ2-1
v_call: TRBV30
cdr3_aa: ARLDLIHNEQF

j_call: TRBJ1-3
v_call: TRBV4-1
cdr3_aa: ASSPRQGPSTSSGNTIY

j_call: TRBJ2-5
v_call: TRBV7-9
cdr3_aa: ASSSGGLAGGETQY

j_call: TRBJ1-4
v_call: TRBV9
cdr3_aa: ASSGGGLEEKLF

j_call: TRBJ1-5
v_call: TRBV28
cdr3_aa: ASRGDRGRYSNQPQH

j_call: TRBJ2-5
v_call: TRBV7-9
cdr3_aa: ASSFRRRVGGETQY

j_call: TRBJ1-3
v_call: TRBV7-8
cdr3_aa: ASSLRGRQGPSGNTIY

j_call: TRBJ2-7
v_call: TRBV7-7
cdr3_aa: ASSLNRDSYEQY

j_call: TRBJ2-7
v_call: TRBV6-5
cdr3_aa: ATKPGLGTYEQY

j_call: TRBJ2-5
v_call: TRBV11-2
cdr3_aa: ASSSNQAGWQTQY

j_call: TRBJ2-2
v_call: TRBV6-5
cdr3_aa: ASSTGHPTELF

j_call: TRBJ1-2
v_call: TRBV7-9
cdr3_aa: ASSLGAASGYT

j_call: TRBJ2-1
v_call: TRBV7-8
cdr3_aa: ASSRDRGRFNEQF

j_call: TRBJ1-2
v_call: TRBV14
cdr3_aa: ASSLTGVGYGYT

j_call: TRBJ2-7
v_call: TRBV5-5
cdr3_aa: ATGVAGSLREQY

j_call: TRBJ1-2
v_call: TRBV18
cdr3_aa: ASSPRENANYGYT

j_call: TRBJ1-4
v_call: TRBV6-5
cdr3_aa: ASSPRGISQKLF

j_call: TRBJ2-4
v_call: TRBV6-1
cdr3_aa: ASSLPRLAGSQY

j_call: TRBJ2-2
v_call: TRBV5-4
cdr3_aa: ASTRQGSTGELF

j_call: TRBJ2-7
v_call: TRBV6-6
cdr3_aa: ATGSGYEQY